This TCR beta chain originates from a study of cytomegalovirus exposure and HLA in healthy donors. This clone occurred once. Antigen unknown. Vbeta (60) and Jbeta (13) primers were used in the PCR. The repertoire was sequenced with immunoSEQ multiplex PCR; TCRdb's copy has only in-frame clones and lacks some. In the table there are hundreds of thousands of clones, about 89% of which are singletons. Study results and limitations: In an earlier analysis, about 90% or about 30%: the productive usage of most TCR beta V segments.

Trimming cost V 3 bases and J 4 bases; bases outside gene matches: 8. The CDR3 covers 16 residues. The germline V gene encodes CDR1 LGHNA and CDR2 YSLEER. This receptor was taken from a young woman in good health and CMV-seronegative. The sequenced sample was PBMCs. The chain couples TRBV4-3 to TRBJ2-7; 11 nucleotides line up with TRBD2. CDR3 residues: CASSQHGTSGGYEQYF. In DNA, the CDR3 is TGCGCCAGCAGCCAGCACGGGACTAGCGGAGGGTACGAGCAGTACTTC.